This T cell receptor beta chain was sequenced in a study of OX40 agonist ivuxolimab in advanced cancers. Study-wide results and caveats: Partial responders dosed at 0.1-3.0 mg/kg displayed clonal expansion ranking among the lowest. CD8+ T cells (on average) carried more expanded clones than CD4+ T cells. Clones of CD4+ and CD8+ blood T cells grew by week 6 at doses of 0.1 to 3.0 mg/kg. The authors also found low normalized T-cell clonal expansion in some nonresponders.

On this clone itself: Antigen unknown.

Measured with immunoSEQ multiplex PCR; TCRdb has only the in-frame clones, and not every one. The sample carries 76,000 or so clones, approximately 85% recorded once. V lost 4 bases and J 4 bases, leaving 8 bases between the germline ends. This CDR3 comprises 12 residues. The germline gives CDR1 SEHNR, CDR2 FQNEAQ (reference sequence). V is TRBV7-9 and J is TRBJ2-7; D is undetermined. The clonotype comes from an adult with an advanced solid tumor such as melanoma, head and neck, liver or kidney cancer. The specimen was CD4+ or CD8+ T cells sorted from blood, collected in a trial of the OX40 agonist ivuxolimab. This CDR3 is CASSSHVYEQYF. CDR3 DNA sequence: TGTGCCAGCAGCTCGCATGTTTACGAGCAGTACTTC.